The 13 T cell receptor beta chains reported below all come from one sample, sequenced in a study of blood T cell repertoires in COVID-19. Data came from immunoSEQ multiplex PCR; TCRdb stores just in-frame clones and leaves some out. The sample consists of some 220,000 clones, over 90% of them appearing once. What was sequenced was peripheral blood. The receptors were sampled from a man aged 30-40 years with COVID-19, enrolled during active disease.

The chain carries TRBV3-1 (or the pseudogene TRBV3-2) and TRBJ2-3, with 9 bases that match TRBD2. The germline CDR1 and CDR2 sequences are LGHDT and YNNKEL (reference sequence). The CDR3 loop spans 23 amino acids. Unmatched junction bases numbered 26, after V lost 4 bases and J lost 0 bases. The CDR3 loop reads CASSPSAMQLAGSLYLSTDTQYF. CDR3 DNA: TGTGCCAGCAGCCCCTCCGCGATGCAGCTAGCGGGGTCCCTCTACCTTAGCACAGATACGCAGTATTTT.

The chain joins TRBV18 to TRBJ2-7, with D tentatively TRBD2 (7 bases). V dropped 3 bases and J dropped 4 bases, with 28 bases sitting between them. The CDR3 is 19 amino acids. Germline V gives CDR1 KGHSH, CDR2 LQKENI. CDR3 sequence: CASSPLGGQGTAAIYEQYF. The CDR3 nucleotides read TGTGCCAGCTCACCCCTGGGGGGGCAGGGGACCGCCGCTATTTACGAGCAGTACTTC.

This clone was seen just once. V usage is TRBV11-2 and J usage is TRBJ2-3; tentative D call: TRBD2 (7 bases). Trimming removed 5 bases at V and 1 base at J, with 16 bases between. The CDR3 totals 16 residues. CDR1 and CDR2 from the germline V gene are SGHAT and FQNNGV. CDR3 in amino acids: CASSHVGGRGTDTQYF. DNA for the CDR3: TGTGCCAGCAGCCACGTCGGGGGGCGCGGCACAGATACGCAGTATTTT.

This clone came up a few times. The chain combines TRBV19 with TRBJ1-1, with TRBD1 identical over 10 bases. Germline V gene data show CDR1 as LNHDA and CDR2 as SQIVND (reference sequence). Trimming took 4 bases from V and 0 from J; bases not matched to a gene: 5. The CDR3 is 16 amino acids. The CDR3 is CASSTGTGVMNTEAFF. CDR3 nucleotide sequence: TGTGCCAGTAGTACGGGGACAGGGGTCATGAACACTGAAGCTTTCTTT.

This clone was observed once. This chain connects TRBV6-1 to TRBJ1-1; maybe TRBD1 (5 bases). Trimming stripped 2 bases from V and 8 bases from J, with 27 bases between. Germline loops: CDR1 MNHNS, CDR2 SASEGT. This CDR3 contains 18 residues. The chain's CDR3 is CASSESYKARAQREEAFF. CDR3 nucleotide sequence: TGTGCCAGCAGTGAATCGTATAAGGCCAGGGCCCAACGGGAGGAAGCTTTCTTT.

This clone appeared once. This CDR3 reads CASSPGQGGEKLFF. The CDR3 DNA is TGTGCCAGCAGCCCAGGACAGGGAGGTGAAAAACTGTTTTTT. V is TRBV4-2 and J is TRBJ1-4; TRBD1 agrees at 8 bases. V lost 4 bases and J lost 7; bases outside the gene matches: 5. The CDR3 length is 14 residues. The V gene's germline CDR1 is LGHNA and CDR2 YNFKEQ.

This clone was counted between two and nine times. Other DNA sequences from this sample encode an identical CDR3 as well. V is TRBV20-1 and J is TRBJ1-1, with D perhaps TRBD1 (5 bases). Germline CDR1 DFQATT, CDR2 SNEGSKA (reference sequence). Between the trimmed V and J ends, which lost 3 bases and 7 bases, there was a span of 9 bases. The length of the CDR3 is 11 residues. The CDR3 DNA is TGCAGTGCTAGCTCAGGGCATGAAGCTTTCTTT. This codes for CSASSGHEAFF.

This clone was detected a few times. The J gene is TRBJ1-5, the V gene TRBV5-4; 7 nucleotides match TRBD1. CDR1 is SGHNT and CDR2 is YYREEE in the germline V gene (reference sequence). The length of the CDR3 is 14 residues. With 3 bases clipped from V and 2 bases from J, the junction kept 2 bases outside the gene matches. CDR3 bases: TGTGCCAGCAGCTGGCAGGGGGGCAATCAGCCCCAGCATTTT. Amino acids: CASSWQGGNQPQHF.

This clone was observed a single time. The chain links TRBV29-1 to TRBJ2-7; D is perhaps TRBD1 (7 bases). Deletions cut 6 bases from V and 1 base from J, with 16 bases between. The CDR3 is made up of 14 amino acids. Per the germline V gene, CDR1 is SQVTM and CDR2 is ANQGSEA. The CDR3 sequence: CSVEGTESSYEQYF. The CDR3 DNA follows: TGCAGCGTGGAGGGGACAGAAAGTTCCTACGAGCAGTACTTC.

A single count supports this clone. The chain carries TRBV3-1 (or the pseudogene TRBV3-2) and TRBJ2-7; D is unresolved. V was trimmed by 1 base and J by 3 bases, leaving 7 bases between them. This CDR3 has 13 residues. CDR1 and CDR2 (germline): LGHDT, YNNKEL (reference sequence). The CDR3 bases are TGTGCCAGCAGCCAAGGTCCAAACTACGAGCAGTACTTC. Translated: CASSQGPNYEQYF.

J is TRBJ1-1 and V is TRBV5-4; no firm D call. Germline V lookup: CDR1 SGHNT, CDR2 YYREEE (reference sequence). V dropped 6 bases and J dropped 3 bases, with 12 bases sitting between them. The CDR3 has 13 residues. The CDR3: CASTAADHTEAFF. The CDR3, as DNA: TGTGCCAGCACCGCGGCAGATCACACTGAAGCTTTCTTT.

V is TRBV5-1 and J is TRBJ1-1; TRBD1 agrees at 11 bases. This CDR3 contains 16 residues. The V gene end was trimmed by 4 bases and the J gene end by 6 bases; junction bases not matched to a gene: 11. The germline CDR1 and CDR2 sequences are SGHRS and YFSETQ. CDR3 DNA: TGCGCCAGCAGCCGGGACAGGGGGGACGGGTTCGCTGAAGCTTTCTTT. Residues: CASSRDRGDGFAEAFF. The full variable domain, its missing parts supplied by reference TRBV5-1 and TRBJ1-1, is KAGVTQTPRYLIKTRGQQVTLSCSPISGHRSVSWYQQTPGQGLQFLFEYFSETQRNKGNFPGRFSGRQFSNSRSEMNVSTLELGDSALYLCASSRDRGDGFAEAFFGQGTRLTVV.

The chain joins TRBV9 to TRBJ1-1; no clear D. The CDR3 consists of 13 residues. Germline V gene sequence: CDR1 SGDLS, CDR2 YYNGEE. The V gene lost 0 bases and the J gene lost 2 bases, with 5 bases spanning the gap. CDR3 in amino acids: CASSVGTNTEAFF. In DNA, the CDR3 is TGTGCCAGCAGCGTAGGGACTAACACTGAAGCTTTCTTT.